This TCR beta chain was identified in a study of blood T cell repertoires in COVID-19. Background on the study: The analysed material was cDNA or gDNA that came from T cells, B-cell-depleted T cells, or PBMCs.

Germline assignment: CDR1 MDHEN and CDR2 SYDVKM. The CDR3 is made up of 16 amino acids. V was clipped by 4 bases and J by 6 bases; unmatched bases: 14. Per the original data handling: Scientists estimated how many nucleated cells there were by amplifying reference gene primers. Produced via immunoSEQ multiplex PCR; TCRdb's table is partial and in-frame only. The DNA was the basis for D and trimming; V, J and clone size are from that table. The sample has under 300,000 clones, roughly 82% seen once. This clonotype originated in a woman of 80 years or more with active or convalescent COVID-19. Sequencing was performed on peripheral blood. This rearrangement joins TRBV28 to TRBJ2-7; 8 nucleotides match TRBD2. CDR3 region: CASSSTIAGTQFEQYF. For the CDR3, the DNA is TGTGCCAGCAGTTCCACCATAGCGGGAACTCAATTCGAGCAGTACTTC.